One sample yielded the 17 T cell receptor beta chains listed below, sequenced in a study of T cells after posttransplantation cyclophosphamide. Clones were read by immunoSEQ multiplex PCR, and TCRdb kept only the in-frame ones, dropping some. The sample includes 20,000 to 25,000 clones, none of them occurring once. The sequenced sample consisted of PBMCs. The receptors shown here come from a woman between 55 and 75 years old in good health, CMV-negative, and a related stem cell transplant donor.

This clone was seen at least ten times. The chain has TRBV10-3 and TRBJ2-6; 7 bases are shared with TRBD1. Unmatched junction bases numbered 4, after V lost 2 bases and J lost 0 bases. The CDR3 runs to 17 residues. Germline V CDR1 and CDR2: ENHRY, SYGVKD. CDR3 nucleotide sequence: TGTGCCATCAGTGAGGACAGGGTGAGCTCTGGGGCCAACGTCCTGACTTTC. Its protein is CAISEDRVSSGANVLTF.

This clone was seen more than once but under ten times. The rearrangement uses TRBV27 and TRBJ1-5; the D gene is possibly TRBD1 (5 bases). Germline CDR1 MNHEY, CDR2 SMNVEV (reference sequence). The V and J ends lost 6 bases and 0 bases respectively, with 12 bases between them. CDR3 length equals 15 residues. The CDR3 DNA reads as TGTGCCAGCAGGCAGGGATGGGATAGCAATCAGCCCCAGCATTTT. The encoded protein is CASRQGWDSNQPQHF.

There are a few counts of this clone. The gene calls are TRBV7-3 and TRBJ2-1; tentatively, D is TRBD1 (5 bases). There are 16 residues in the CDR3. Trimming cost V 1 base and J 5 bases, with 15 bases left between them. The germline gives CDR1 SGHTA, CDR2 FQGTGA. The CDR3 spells CASSLIGQGGNNEQFF. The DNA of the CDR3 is TGTGCCAGCAGCTTAATCGGCCAGGGTGGTAACAATGAGCAGTTCTTC.

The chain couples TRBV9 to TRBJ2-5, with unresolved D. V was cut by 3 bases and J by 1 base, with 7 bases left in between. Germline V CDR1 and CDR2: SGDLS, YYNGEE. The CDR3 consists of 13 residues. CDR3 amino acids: CASSGAIQETQYF. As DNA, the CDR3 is TGTGCCAGCAGCGGAGCAATCCAAGAGACCCAGTACTTC. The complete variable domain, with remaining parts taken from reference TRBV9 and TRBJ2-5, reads DSGVTQTPKHLITATGQRVTLRCSPRSGDLSVYWYQQSLDQGLQFLIQYYNGEERAKGNILERFSAQQFPDLHSELNLSSLELGDSALYFCASSGAIQETQYFGPGTRLLVL.

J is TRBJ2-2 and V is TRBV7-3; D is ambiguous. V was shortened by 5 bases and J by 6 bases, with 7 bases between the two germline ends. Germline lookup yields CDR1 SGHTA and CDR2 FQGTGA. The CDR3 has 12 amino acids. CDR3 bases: TGTGCCAGCAGCCTAGTCTCCGGGGAGCTGTTTTTT. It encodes CASSLVSGELFF.

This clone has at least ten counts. For the CDR3, the DNA is TGTGCCAGCAGCCAAGAGGAGAATCAGCCCCAGCATTTT. This codes for CASSQEENQPQHF. The J gene is TRBJ1-5, the V gene TRBV4-2; unclear D gene. Germline loops: CDR1 LGHNA, CDR2 YNFKEQ. This CDR3 is 13 amino acids long. V was trimmed by 0 bases and J by 4 bases, leaving 4 bases between them.

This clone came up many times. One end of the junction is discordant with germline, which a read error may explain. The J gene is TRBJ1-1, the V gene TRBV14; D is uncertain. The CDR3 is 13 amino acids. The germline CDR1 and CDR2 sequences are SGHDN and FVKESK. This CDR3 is CASTLQLNTEAFF. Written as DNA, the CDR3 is TGTGCCAGCACCCTTCAGTTGAATACTGAAGCTTTCTTT.

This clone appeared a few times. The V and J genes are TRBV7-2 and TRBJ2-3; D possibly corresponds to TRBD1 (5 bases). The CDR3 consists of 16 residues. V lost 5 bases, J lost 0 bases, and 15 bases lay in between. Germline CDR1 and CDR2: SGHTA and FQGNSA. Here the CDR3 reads CASSPAPRASTDTQYF. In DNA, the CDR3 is TGTGCCAGCAGCCCTGCCCCCAGGGCTAGCACAGATACGCAGTATTTT.

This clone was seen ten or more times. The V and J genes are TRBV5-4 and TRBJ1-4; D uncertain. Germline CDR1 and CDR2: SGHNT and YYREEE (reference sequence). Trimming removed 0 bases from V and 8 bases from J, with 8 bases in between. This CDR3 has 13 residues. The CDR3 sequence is CASSLEEGEKLFF. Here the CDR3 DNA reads TGTGCCAGCAGCTTGGAGGAGGGAGAAAAACTGTTTTTT.

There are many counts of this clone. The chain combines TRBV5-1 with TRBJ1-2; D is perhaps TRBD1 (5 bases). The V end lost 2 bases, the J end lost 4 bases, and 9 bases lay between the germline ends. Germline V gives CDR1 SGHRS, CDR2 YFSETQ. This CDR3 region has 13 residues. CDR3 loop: CASSLSGIYGYTF. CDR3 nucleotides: TGCGCCAGCAGCTTATCAGGGATCTATGGCTACACCTTC.

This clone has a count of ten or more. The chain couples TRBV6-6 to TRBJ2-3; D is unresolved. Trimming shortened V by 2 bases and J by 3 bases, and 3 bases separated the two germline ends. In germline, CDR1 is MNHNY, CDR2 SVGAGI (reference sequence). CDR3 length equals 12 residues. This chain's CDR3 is CASSYPTDTQYF. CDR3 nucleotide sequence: TGTGCCAGCAGTTACCCAACAGATACGCAGTATTTT.

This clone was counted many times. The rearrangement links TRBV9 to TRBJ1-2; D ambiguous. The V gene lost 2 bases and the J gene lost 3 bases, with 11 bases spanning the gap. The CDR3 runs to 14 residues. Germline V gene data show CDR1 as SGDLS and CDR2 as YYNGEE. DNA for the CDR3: TGTGCCAGCAGCGTCCCAGGTCGGTACTATGGCTACACCTTC. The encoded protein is CASSVPGRYYGYTF. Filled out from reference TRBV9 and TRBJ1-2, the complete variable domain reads DSGVTQTPKHLITATGQRVTLRCSPRSGDLSVYWYQQSLDQGLQFLIQYYNGEERAKGNILERFSAQQFPDLHSELNLSSLELGDSALYFCASSVPGRYYGYTFGSGTRLTVV.

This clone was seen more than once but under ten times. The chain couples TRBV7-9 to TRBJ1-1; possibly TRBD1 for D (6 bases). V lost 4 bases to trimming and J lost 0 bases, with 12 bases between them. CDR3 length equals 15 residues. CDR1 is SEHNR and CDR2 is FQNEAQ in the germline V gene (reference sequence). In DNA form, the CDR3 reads TGTGCCAGCAGCTCCCCCCAGGGGCTGAACACTGAAGCTTTCTTT. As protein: CASSSPQGLNTEAFF. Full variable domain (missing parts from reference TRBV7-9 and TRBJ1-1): DTGVSQNPRHKITKRGQNVTFRCDPISEHNRLYWYRQTLGQGPEFLTYFQNEAQLEKSRLLSDRFSAERPKGSFSTLEIQRTEQGDSAMYLCASSSPQGLNTEAFFGQGTRLTVV.

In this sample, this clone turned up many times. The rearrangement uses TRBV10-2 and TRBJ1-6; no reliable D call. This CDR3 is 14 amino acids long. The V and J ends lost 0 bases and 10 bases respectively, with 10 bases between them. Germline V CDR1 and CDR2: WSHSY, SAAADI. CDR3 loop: CASSESAGQSPLHF. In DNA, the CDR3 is TGCGCCAGCAGTGAGTCGGCAGGCCAATCACCCCTCCACTTT.

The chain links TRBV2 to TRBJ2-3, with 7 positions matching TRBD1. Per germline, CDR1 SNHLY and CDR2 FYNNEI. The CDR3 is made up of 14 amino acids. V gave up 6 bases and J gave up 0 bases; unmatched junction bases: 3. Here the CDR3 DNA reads TGTGCCAGCAGCCTCAGGGGGAGCACAGATACGCAGTATTTT. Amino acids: CASSLRGSTDTQYF.

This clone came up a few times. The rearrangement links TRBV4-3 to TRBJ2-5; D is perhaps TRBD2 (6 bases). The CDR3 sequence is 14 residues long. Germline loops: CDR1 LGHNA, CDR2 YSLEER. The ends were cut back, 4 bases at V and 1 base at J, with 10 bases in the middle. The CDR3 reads CASSLQGLQETQYF. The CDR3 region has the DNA TGCGCCAGCAGCCTGCAGGGACTCCAAGAGACCCAGTACTTC.

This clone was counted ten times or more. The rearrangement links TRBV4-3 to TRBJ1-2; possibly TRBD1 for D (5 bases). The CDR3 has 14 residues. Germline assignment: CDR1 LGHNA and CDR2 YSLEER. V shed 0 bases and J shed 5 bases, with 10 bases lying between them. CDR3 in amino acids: CASSQDPGVYGYTF. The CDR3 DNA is TGCGCCAGCAGCCAAGATCCGGGGGTTTATGGCTACACCTTC.